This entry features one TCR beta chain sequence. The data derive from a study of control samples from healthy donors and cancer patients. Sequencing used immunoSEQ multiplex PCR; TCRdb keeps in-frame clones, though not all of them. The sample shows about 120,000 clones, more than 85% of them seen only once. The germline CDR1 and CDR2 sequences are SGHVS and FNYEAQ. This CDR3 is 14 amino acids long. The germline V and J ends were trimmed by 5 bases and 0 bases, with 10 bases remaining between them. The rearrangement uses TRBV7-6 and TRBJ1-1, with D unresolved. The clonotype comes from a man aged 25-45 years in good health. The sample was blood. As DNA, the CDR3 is TGTGCCAGCAGCGCTAGCGACGTGAACACTGAAGCTTTCTTT. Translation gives CASSASDVNTEAFF.